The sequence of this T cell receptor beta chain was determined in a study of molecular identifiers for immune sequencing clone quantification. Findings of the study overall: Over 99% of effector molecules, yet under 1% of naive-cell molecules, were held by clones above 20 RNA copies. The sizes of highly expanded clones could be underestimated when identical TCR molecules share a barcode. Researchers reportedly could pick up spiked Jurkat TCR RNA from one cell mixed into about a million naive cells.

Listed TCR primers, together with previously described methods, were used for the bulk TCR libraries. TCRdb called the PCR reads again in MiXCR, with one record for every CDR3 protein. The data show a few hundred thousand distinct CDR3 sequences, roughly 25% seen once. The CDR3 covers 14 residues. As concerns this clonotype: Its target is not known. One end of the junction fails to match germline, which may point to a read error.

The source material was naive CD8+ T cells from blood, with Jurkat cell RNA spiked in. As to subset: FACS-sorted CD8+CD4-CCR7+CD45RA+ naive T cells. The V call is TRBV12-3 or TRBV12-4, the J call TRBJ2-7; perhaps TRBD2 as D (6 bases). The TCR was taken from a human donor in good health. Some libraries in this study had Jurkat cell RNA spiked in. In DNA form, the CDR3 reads TGTGCCTGCAGTTTAGGGCGGGGAGCCTACGAGCAGTACTTC. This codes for CACSLGRGAYEQYF.